This T cell receptor beta chain was found in a study of CD8 T cells in Susac syndrome. Notes on the study in general: In Susac syndrome, the CD4+ T cell repertoires did not show clonal expansion.

Reverse transcription of 0.5 to 1 ug RNA was performed with random hexamers. TCRdb passed the immunoSEQ multiplex PCR reads through MiXCR, listing each CDR3 protein once. The sample contains roughly 150,000 distinct CDR3 sequences, 90% to 95% of which appear only once. Notes on this clonotype: Its antigen is currently unknown.

This receptor was taken from a human donor with Susac syndrome. The sample consisted of CD4+ T cells from PBMCs.

The CDR3 DNA follows: TGTGCCAGCAGGCTGAGGACAGCAAAAGCTTTCTTT. Protein sequence: CASRLRTAKAFF. The V and J genes are TRBV6-6 and TRBJ1-1; a weak D match, TRBD1 (6 bases). Trimming took 6 bases from V and 9 from J, leaving 14 bases between them. Per germline, CDR1 MNHNY and CDR2 SVGAGI (reference sequence). The CDR3 spans 12 residues.